The subject of this entry is one T cell receptor (beta chain). Antigen specificity is unknown. This specimen comes from a study of T-cell memory formation after mild COVID-19. General study points: The CD4+ clones that contracted clustered mainly within CM and EM, and the CD8+ clones concentrated in EMRA.

From the 5' RACE reads, TCRdb called clonotypes with MiXCR, one entry per CDR3 protein. The sample carries about 320,000 distinct CDR3 sequences, 14% recorded once. The sequenced material came from PBMCs or a T cell subset sorted from them (not recorded which). The receptor was isolated from a young man who had mild COVID-19 (a few samples of this study predate the infection). Cell type and time point are not known.

CDR3 coding DNA: TGTGCCAGCAAGACAGGCAGACTCTACGAGCAGTACTTC. This codes for CASKTGRLYEQYF. The chain combines TRBV6-5 with TRBJ2-7, with D tentatively TRBD1 (6 bases). CDR1 and CDR2 (germline): MNHEY, SVGAGI. V lost 7 bases and J 3 bases, leaving 13 bases between the germline ends. The CDR3 consists of 13 residues.